These 18 T cell receptor beta chains share one sample of origin, sequenced in a study of spatial heterogeneity in lung cancer. Sample time point: blood at routine non-recurrence follow-up after resection. TCRdb fed the 5' RACE reads into MiXCR, producing one record per CDR3 protein. Here the sample spans about 660 distinct CDR3 sequences, about three fifths being singletons. The sequencing here drew on PBMCs, taken at follow-up. The receptor set was obtained from a female donor with early-stage non-small cell lung cancer.

Comments on this clonotype: This beta chain represents an off-target read in a library built for alpha chains; its size is of limited meaning. CDR3 protein: CASSLNRSGVTQETQYF. The CDR3 nucleotides read TGCGCCAGCAGCTTGAATCGGAGCGGGGTGACACAAGAGACCCAGTACTTC. The genes are TRBV5-1 and TRBJ2-5; 7 bases agree with TRBD2. Looked up from germline, CDR1 is SGHRS and CDR2 is YFSETQ. CDR3 size: 17 residues. The junction had 11 bases not matched to a gene; V was cut back by 1 base and J by 2 bases.

With regard to this clonotype: A library made for alpha chains picked up this beta chain off target, so its size means little. V gene TRBV20-1 combines with J gene TRBJ2-3; no reliable D call. The ends were cut back, 3 bases at V and 1 base at J, with 8 bases in the middle. This CDR3 spans 13 amino acids. Germline V gene sequence: CDR1 DFQATT, CDR2 SNEGSKA (reference sequence). CDR3 nucleotides: TGCAGTGCTAGTTGGCAGGGCACAGATACGCAGTATTTT. Its translation is CSASWQGTDTQYF.

Concerning this clonotype: Found in a library prepared for alpha chains, this beta chain is an off-target read, and its abundance has little meaning. The chain is built from TRBV11-3 and TRBJ2-1; D could derive from TRBD1 or TRBD2 (6 bases each). The V gene lost 1 base and the J gene lost 11 bases, with 18 bases spanning the gap. The CDR3 sequence is 15 residues long. Germline CDR1 reads SGHNT; CDR2 reads YENEEA. The CDR3 region has the DNA TGTGCCAGCAGCTTAGTGAAGGGATCGGGGGCCCAGCAGTTCTTC. Amino acids: CASSLVKGSGAQQFF.

Of note for this clonotype: This beta chain is an unintended read in a library built for alpha chains; its size means little. The V gene is TRBV9, the J gene TRBJ2-1; D is unresolved. Between the trimmed V and J ends, which lost 0 bases and 2 bases, there was a span of 9 bases. Germline V gives CDR1 SGDLS, CDR2 YYNGEE. The CDR3 has 15 residues. This chain's CDR3 is CASSVVPTPYNEQFF. The CDR3 coding sequence is TGTGCCAGCAGCGTAGTCCCGACCCCCTACAATGAGCAGTTCTTC.

For this clonotype: This beta chain came through as a stray read in a library set up for alpha chains, and its size says little. V and J are TRBV6-2 or TRBV6-3 and TRBJ2-3; D unresolved. Germline CDR1 and CDR2: MNHEY and SVGEGT. Between the trimmed V and J ends, which lost 8 bases and 0 bases, there was a span of 12 bases. The CDR3 is 14 amino acids. The DNA of the CDR3 is TGTGCCAGCCTCCCGGGCCATAGCACAGATACGCAGTATTTT. Translating gives CASLPGHSTDTQYF.

This clonotype was seen once. With the library built for alpha chains, this beta chain is off target and its frequency is not meaningful. The chain recombines TRBV4-1 with TRBJ2-5; 9 bases map to TRBD2. Germline-derived CDR1 and CDR2 are MGHRA and YSYEKL. Unmatched junction bases numbered 6, after V lost 1 base and J lost 6 bases. There are 15 residues in the CDR3. In DNA form, the CDR3 reads TGCGCCAGCAGCCAAGTACCTAGCGGGGTGCAGACCCAGTACTTC. Translated: CASSQVPSGVQTQYF.

Regarding this clonotype: Because this beta chain is a stray read in a library intended to capture alpha chains, its abundance should not be given much weight. J is TRBJ2-7 and V is TRBV28, with 8 bases fitting TRBD2. With V trimmed by 8 bases and J by 5 bases, 5 bases remained unmatched. Germline V gene lookup returns CDR1 MDHEN and CDR2 SYDVKM. CDR3 length equals 12 residues. The CDR3 spells CASHGLANEQYF. The CDR3 DNA is TGTGCCAGCCATGGACTAGCCAACGAGCAGTACTTC.

This clonotype was observed a few times. Because this beta chain is a stray read in a library intended to capture alpha chains, its abundance should not be given much weight. The V and J genes are TRBV5-6 and TRBJ2-7, with a weak D call TRBD2 (6 bases). Germline V gene data show CDR1 as SGHDT and CDR2 as YYEEEE. Trimming stripped 3 bases from V and 9 bases from J, with 16 bases between. There are 13 residues in the CDR3. The CDR3: CASSWDESGVQYF. The CDR3, as DNA: TGTGCCAGCAGCTGGGATGAGTCGGGGGTGCAGTACTTC. The full variable domain, rest sourced from reference TRBV5-6 and TRBJ2-7, is DAGVTQSPTHLIKTRGQQVTLRCSPKSGHDTVSWYQQALGQGPQFIFQYYEEEERQRGNFPDRFSGHQFPNYSSELNVNALLLGDSALYLCASSWDESGVQYFGPGTRLTVT.

This clonotype came up a few times. Found in a library prepared for alpha chains, this beta chain is an off-target read, and its abundance has little meaning. The V and J genes are TRBV12-3 or TRBV12-4 and TRBJ2-5, with D perhaps TRBD1 or TRBD2 (5 bases each). Between the trimmed V and J ends, which lost 6 bases and 4 bases, there was a span of 18 bases. The CDR3 contains 15 residues. CDR3 region: CASSLTGAYGETQYF. The CDR3 nucleotides read TGTGCCAGCAGCTTAACCGGGGCCTACGGAGAGACCCAGTACTTC.

Worth noting for this clonotype: This beta chain came through as a stray read in a library set up for alpha chains, and its size says little. J is TRBJ2-4 and V is TRBV7-9; a possible D gene is TRBD1 (5 bases). The V end lost 7 bases, the J end lost 0 bases, and 13 bases lay between the germline ends. The CDR3 is 15 residues long. Germline V lookup: CDR1 SEHNR, CDR2 FQNEAQ (reference sequence). The CDR3 nucleotides are TGTGCCAGCACCTCTGACAGACTAGCCAAAAACATTCAGTACTTC. This encodes CASTSDRLAKNIQYF.

Concerning this clonotype itself: Found in a library prepared for alpha chains, this beta chain is an off-target read, and its abundance has little meaning. The rearrangement joins TRBV27 to TRBJ2-3; D ambiguous. V lost 4 bases, J lost 1 base, and 12 bases lay in between. This CDR3 has 15 residues. Germline CDR1 is MNHEY and CDR2 is SMNVEV (reference sequence). CDR3: CASSSNYERTDTQYF. CDR3 DNA: TGTGCCAGCAGTTCAAACTACGAACGCACAGATACGCAGTATTTT.

Comments on this clonotype: Since it is a stray read in a library aimed at alpha chains, this beta chain has a size that is not meaningful. The genes are TRBV5-1 and TRBJ2-6; D uncertain. CDR1 SGHRS and CDR2 YFSETQ come from the germline V gene. Trimming took off 0 bases at V and 0 bases at J, with 13 bases between the two ends. This CDR3 contains 18 residues. CDR3 protein: CASSLVYGVSSGANVLTF. The CDR3 nucleotides are TGCGCCAGCAGCTTGGTGTACGGTGTTTCCTCTGGGGCCAACGTCCTGACTTTC.

Turning to this clonotype: Being off target in a library aimed at alpha chains, this beta chain has a size of little meaning. The rearrangement uses TRBV12-3 or TRBV12-4 and TRBJ1-6; 7 nucleotides match TRBD1. The CDR3 is made up of 16 amino acids. Losses at the gene ends were 8 bases for V and 2 bases for J; bases not matched to a gene: 9. CDR3 nucleotides: TGTGCCAGCGGCGTCCCGGACAGGCCCTATAATTCACCCCTCCACTTT. Amino acids: CASGVPDRPYNSPLHF.

As concerns this clonotype: The library was designed around alpha chains, so this beta chain is a stray read whose abundance carries little weight. The gene calls are TRBV28 and TRBJ2-3, with a weak D call TRBD2 (6 bases). V was shortened by 5 bases and J by 1 base, with 16 bases between the two germline ends. Germline CDR1 and CDR2: MDHEN and SYDVKM. The CDR3 is 16 amino acids. The CDR3 loop reads CASSPPGGARTDTQYF. The CDR3 DNA reads TGTGCCAGCAGTCCCCCCGGGGGAGCCCGCACAGATACGCAGTATTTT. The whole variable domain, remainder taken from reference TRBV28 and TRBJ2-3, is DVKVTQSSRYLVKRTGEKVFLECVQDMDHENMFWYRQDPGLGLRLIYFSYDVKMKEKGDIPEGYSVSREKKERFSLILESASTNQTSMYLCASSPPGGARTDTQYFGPGTRLTVL.

This clonotype was seen only a few times. This beta chain is an off-target read within a library intended for alpha chains, so its frequency means little. The chain links TRBV5-1 to TRBJ2-3; perhaps TRBD1 as D (6 bases). The CDR3 extends over 15 amino acids. Trimming took off 4 bases at V and 4 bases at J, with 16 bases between the two ends. Germline-derived CDR1 and CDR2 are SGHRS and YFSETQ. The CDR3 DNA follows: TGCGCCAGCAGCCAGACCCCGGCAGGGGCAGATACGCAGTATTTT. Encoded protein: CASSQTPAGADTQYF.

Concerning this clonotype: Found in a library prepared for alpha chains, this beta chain is an off-target read, and its abundance has little meaning. This chain connects TRBV14 to TRBJ2-5, with a possible D match to TRBD2 (7 bases). The ends were cut back, 4 bases at V and 2 bases at J, with 20 bases in the middle. Germline V gene sequence: CDR1 SGHDN, CDR2 FVKESK. The CDR3 consists of 17 residues. The chain's CDR3 is CASSPRIGGRGQETQYF. For the CDR3, the DNA is TGTGCCAGCAGCCCCCGGATCGGAGGGAGGGGGCAAGAGACCCAGTACTTC.

A word on this clonotype: This beta chain is a stray read from a library made for alpha chains; its abundance is not meaningful. The chain carries TRBV4-3 and TRBJ2-5; 8 bases line up with TRBD1. This CDR3 is built from 14 residues. Trimming at V came to 3 bases and at J to 3 bases, leaving 3 bases not matched to a gene. From germline, CDR1 is LGHNA and CDR2 YSLEER. CDR3 sequence: CASSQMTGEETQYF. CDR3 DNA sequence: TGCGCCAGCAGCCAGATGACAGGGGAAGAGACCCAGTACTTC.

On this clonotype: In a library made to pick up alpha chains, this beta chain is a stray read with a size that means little. This chain uses TRBV12-3 or TRBV12-4 with TRBJ2-5, with TRBD2 as a possible D gene (6 bases). This CDR3 region has 15 residues. V was cut by 5 bases and J by 2 bases, with 15 bases left in between. The CDR3 is CASSPGDSFQETQYF. CDR3 DNA sequence: TGTGCCAGCAGTCCTGGGGACTCCTTTCAAGAGACCCAGTACTTC.